This T cell receptor (beta chain) was sequenced during a study of T-cell memory formation after mild COVID-19. Study-wide findings and caveats: While clones contracting from day 15 to 85 were balanced between CD4 and CD8, later expanders leaned CD4+. Researchers could not confirm that second-wave clones peaking on day 37 targeted SARS-CoV-2. Several responding clones turned up in pre-infection memory, indicating that cross-reactive memory may have taken part.

With regard to this clonotype: No antigen is known for it.

Researchers used 5'RACE with constant-segment primers to make TCR alpha and TCR beta cDNA libraries that carry sample barcodes and UMIs. One entry per CDR3 protein, called by TCRdb with MiXCR from the 5' RACE reads. The sample yields about 84,000 distinct CDR3 sequences, more than 11% seen once. Input material: PBMCs or a T cell subset sorted from them (not recorded which). The sequence was collected from an adult woman who had mild COVID-19 (a few samples of this study predate the infection). Cell type and time point are not known.

CDR3 DNA: TGTGCCTGGAGTGAGGGGACACCAGTGTGGGGAGCTTTCTTT. Translated: CAWSEGTPVWGAFF. This sequence joins TRBV30 and TRBJ1-1, with D possibly matching TRBD1 (6 bases). This CDR3 spans 14 amino acids. The germline gives CDR1 GTSNPN, CDR2 SVGIG (reference sequence). The ends were cut back, 1 base at V and 10 bases at J, with 19 bases in the middle.